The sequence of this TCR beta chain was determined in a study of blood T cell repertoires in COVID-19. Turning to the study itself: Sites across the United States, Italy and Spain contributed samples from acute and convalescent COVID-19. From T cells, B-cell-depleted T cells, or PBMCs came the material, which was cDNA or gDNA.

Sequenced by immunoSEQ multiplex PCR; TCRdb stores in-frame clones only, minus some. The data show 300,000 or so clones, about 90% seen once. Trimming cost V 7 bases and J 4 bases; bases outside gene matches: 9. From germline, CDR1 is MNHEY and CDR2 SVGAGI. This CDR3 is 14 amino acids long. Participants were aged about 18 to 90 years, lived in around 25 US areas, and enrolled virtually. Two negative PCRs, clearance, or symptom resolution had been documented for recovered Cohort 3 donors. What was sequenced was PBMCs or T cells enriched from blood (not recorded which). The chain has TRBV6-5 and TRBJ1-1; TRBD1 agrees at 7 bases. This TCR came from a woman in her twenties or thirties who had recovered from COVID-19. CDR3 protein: CASILTGSSTEAFF. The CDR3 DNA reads TGTGCCAGCATTCTGACAGGGTCCTCCACTGAAGCTTTCTTT.